This entry is about one TCR beta chain. Its target is not known. These data are taken from a study of cytomegalovirus exposure and HLA in healthy donors. Study findings and constraints: Cytomegalovirus status was reportedly diagnosed by the classifier with high specificity and sensitivity. Most likely, a cluster of highly shared sequence variants arose as a sequencing artifact.

The study ran its PCR with 60 Vbeta and 13 Jbeta primers. Data came from immunoSEQ multiplex PCR; TCRdb stores just in-frame clones and leaves some out. The profile shows 110,000 or so clones, approximately 77% of them singletons. Germline CDR1 is MDHEN and CDR2 is SYDVKM. The CDR3 loop spans 16 amino acids. With 7 bases clipped from V and 2 bases from J, the junction kept 11 bases outside the gene matches. Sequencing used PBMCs. The TCR originated in a man aged 50 or older in good health and CMV-seropositive. The chain carries TRBV28 and TRBJ1-5, with 7 bases identical to TRBD1. CDR3 coding DNA: TGTGCCAGCACAGGGGGTCGAGGCTTAGGCAATCAGCCCCAGCATTTT. It encodes CASTGGRGLGNQPQHF.